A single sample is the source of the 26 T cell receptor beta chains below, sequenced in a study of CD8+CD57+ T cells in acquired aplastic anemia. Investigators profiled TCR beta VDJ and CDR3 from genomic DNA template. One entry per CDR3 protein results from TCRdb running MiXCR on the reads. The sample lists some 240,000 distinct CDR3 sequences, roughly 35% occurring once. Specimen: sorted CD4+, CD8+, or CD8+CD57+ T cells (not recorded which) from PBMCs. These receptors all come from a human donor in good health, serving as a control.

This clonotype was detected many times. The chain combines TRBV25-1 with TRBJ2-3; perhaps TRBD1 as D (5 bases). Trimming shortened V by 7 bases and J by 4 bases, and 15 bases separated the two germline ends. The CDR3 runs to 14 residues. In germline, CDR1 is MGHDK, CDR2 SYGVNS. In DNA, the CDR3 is TGTGCCAGCACCCCGGCAGGGAAGCCAGATACGCAGTATTTT. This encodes CASTPAGKPDTQYF.

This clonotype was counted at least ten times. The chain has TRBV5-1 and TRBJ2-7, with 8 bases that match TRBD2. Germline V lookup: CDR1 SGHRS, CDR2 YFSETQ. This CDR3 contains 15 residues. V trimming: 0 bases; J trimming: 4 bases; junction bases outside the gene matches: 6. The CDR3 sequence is CASSLETGGPYEQYF. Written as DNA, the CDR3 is TGCGCCAGCAGCTTGGAAACGGGGGGGCCATACGAGCAGTACTTC.

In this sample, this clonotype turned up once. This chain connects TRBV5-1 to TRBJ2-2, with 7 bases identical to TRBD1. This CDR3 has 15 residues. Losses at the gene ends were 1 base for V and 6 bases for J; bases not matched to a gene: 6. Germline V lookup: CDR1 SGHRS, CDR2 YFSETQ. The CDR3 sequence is CASSLSGTDSGELFF. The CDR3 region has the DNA TGCGCCAGCAGCTTGTCCGGGACAGATTCCGGGGAGCTGTTTTTT.

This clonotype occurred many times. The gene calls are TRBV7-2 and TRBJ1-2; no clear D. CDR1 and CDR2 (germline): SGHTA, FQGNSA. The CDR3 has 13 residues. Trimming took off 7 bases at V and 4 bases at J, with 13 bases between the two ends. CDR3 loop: CASTRAAVYGYTF. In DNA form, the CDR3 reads TGTGCCAGCACCCGAGCGGCAGTCTATGGCTACACCTTC.

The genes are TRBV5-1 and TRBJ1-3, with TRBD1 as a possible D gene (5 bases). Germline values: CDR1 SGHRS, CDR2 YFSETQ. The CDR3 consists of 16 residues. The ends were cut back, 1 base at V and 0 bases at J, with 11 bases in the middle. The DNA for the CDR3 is TGCGCCAGCAGCTTGACAACAGGTACCTCTGGAAACACCATATATTTT. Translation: CASSLTTGTSGNTIYF.

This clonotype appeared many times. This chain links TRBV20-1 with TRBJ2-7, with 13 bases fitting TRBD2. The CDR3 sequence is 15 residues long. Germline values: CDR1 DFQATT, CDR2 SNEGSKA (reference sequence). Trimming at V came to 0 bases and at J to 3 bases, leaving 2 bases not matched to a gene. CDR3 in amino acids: CSARDRTSGSYEQYF. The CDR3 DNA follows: TGCAGTGCTAGAGATCGGACTAGCGGGAGCTACGAGCAGTACTTC.

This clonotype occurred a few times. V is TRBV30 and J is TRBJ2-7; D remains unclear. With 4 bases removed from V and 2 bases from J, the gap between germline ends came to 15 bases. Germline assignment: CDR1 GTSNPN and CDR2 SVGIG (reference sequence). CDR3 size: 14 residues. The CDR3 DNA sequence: TGTGCCTGGACCGTACGTCTGGGCCCCTACGAGCAGTACTTC. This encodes CAWTVRLGPYEQYF. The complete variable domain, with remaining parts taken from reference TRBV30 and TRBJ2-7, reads SQTIHQWPATLVQPVGSPLSLECTVEGTSNPNLYWYRQAAGRGLQLLFYSVGIGQISSEVPQNLSASRPQDRQFILSSKKLLLSDSGFYLCAWTVRLGPYEQYFGPGTRLTVT.

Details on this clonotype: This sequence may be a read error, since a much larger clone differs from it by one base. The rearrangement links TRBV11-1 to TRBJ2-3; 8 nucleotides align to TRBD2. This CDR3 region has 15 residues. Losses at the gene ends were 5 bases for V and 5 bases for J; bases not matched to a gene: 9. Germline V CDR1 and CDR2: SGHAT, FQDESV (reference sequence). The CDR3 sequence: CASSQSGSAGDTQYF. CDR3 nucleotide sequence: TGTGCCAGCAGCCAAAGCGGGAGCGCGGGAGATACGCAGTATTTT.

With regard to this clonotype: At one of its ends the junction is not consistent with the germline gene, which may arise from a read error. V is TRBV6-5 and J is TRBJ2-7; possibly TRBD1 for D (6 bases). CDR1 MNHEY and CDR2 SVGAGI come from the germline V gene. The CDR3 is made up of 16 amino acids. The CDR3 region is CASSYSNTGIRGERYF. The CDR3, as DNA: TGTGCCAGCAGTTACTCGAATACAGGGATAAGAGGCGAGCGGTACTTC.

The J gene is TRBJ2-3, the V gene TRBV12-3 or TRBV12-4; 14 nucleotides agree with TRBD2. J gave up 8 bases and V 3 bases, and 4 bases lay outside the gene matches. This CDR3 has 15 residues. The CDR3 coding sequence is TGTGCCAGCAGTTTGACTAGCGGGGGGGCAGGTACGCAGTATTTT. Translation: CASSLTSGGAGTQYF.

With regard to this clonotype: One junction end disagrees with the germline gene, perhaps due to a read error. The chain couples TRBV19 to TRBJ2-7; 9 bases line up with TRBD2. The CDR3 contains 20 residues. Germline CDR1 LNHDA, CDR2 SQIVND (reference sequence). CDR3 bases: TGTGCCGGTAGTACCCACCCATGGGACCTGGTAGCGGGGGCCACTTACGAGCAGTACTTC. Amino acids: CAGSTHPWDLVAGATYEQYF.

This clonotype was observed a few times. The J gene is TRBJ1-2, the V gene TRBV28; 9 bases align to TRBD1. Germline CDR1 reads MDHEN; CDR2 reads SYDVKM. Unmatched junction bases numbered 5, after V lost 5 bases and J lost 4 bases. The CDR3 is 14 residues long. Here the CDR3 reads CASSAGTGPYGYTF. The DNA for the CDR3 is TGTGCCAGCAGTGCCGGGACAGGGCCCTATGGCTACACCTTC.

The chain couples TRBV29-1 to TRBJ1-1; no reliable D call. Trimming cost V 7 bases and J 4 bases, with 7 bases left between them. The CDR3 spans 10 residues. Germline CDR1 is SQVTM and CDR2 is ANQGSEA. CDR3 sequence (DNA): TGCAGCGCAGAGGTCACTGAAGCTTTCTTT. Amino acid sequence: CSAEVTEAFF.

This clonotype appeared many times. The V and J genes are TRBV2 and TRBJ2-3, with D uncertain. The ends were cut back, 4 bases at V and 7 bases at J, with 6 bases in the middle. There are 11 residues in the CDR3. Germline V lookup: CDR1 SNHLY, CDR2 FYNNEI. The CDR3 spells CASSALNTQYF. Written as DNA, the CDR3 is TGTGCCAGCAGTGCCCTAAATACGCAGTATTTT.

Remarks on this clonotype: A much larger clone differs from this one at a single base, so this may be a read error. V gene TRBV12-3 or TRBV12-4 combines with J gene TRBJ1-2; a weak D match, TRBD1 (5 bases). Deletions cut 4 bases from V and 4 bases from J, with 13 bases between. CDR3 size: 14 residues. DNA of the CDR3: TGTGCCAGCAGTTCGAATTCTAGGGGCTATGGCTACACCTTC. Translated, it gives CASSSNSRGYGYTF.

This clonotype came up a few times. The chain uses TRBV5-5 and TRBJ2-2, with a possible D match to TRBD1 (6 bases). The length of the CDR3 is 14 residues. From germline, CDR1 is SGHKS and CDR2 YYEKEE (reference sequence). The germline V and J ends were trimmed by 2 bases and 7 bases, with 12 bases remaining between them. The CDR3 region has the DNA TGTGCCAGCAGCTTTCAACAGGGCTACGGGGAGCTGTTTTTT. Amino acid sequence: CASSFQQGYGELFF.

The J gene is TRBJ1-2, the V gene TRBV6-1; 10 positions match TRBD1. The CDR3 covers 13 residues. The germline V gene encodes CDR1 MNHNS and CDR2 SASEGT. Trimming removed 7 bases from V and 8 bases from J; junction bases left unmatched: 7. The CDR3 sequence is CASTMGQGTGYTF. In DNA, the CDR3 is TGTGCCAGCACAATGGGACAGGGGACCGGCTACACCTTC.

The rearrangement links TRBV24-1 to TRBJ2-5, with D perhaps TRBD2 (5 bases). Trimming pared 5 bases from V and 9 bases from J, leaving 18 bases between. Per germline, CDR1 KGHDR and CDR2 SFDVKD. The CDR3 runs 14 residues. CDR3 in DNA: TGTGCCACCAGTGGACAAGAGGGTTACCAGCCCCAGTACTTC. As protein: CATSGQEGYQPQYF.

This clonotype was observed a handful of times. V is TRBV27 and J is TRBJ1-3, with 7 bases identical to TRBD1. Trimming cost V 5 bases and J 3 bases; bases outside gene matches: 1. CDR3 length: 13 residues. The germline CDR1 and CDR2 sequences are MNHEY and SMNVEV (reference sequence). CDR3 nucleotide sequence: TGTGCCAGCAGTCGGGACAGTGGAAACACCATATATTTT. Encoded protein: CASSRDSGNTIYF.

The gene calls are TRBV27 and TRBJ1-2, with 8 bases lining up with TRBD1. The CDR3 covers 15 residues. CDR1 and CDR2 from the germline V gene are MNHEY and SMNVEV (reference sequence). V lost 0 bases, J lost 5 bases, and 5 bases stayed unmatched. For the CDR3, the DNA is TGTGCCAGCAGTTTATCCAGGGGGCTGGGGTATGGCTACACCTTC. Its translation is CASSLSRGLGYGYTF.

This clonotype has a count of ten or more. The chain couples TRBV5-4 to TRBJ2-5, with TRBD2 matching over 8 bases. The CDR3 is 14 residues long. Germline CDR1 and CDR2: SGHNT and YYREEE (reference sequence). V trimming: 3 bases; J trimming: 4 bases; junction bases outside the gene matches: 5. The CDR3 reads CASSSGGVRETQYF. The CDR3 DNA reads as TGTGCCAGCAGCTCGGGGGGGGTCCGAGAGACCCAGTACTTC.

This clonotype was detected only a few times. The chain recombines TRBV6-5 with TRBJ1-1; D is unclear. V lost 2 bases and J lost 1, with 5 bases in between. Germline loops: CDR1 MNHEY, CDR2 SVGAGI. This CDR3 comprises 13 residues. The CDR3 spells CASSYRANTEAFF. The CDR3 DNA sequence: TGTGCCAGCAGTTACAGGGCGAACACTGAAGCTTTCTTT.

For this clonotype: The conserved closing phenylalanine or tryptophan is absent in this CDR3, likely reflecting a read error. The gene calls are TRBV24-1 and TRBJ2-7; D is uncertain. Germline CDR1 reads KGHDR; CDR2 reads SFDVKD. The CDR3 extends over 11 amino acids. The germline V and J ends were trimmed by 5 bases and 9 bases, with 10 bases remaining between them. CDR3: CATSASRGQYL. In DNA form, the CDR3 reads TGTGCCACCAGTGCGTCAAGAGGGCAGTACCTC.

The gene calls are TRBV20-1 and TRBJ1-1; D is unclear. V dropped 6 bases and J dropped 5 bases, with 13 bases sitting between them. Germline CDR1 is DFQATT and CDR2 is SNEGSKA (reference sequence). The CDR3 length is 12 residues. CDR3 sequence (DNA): TGCAGTGCCAAAAGCCCGGGGACTGAAGCTTTCTTT. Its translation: CSAKSPGTEAFF.

CDR3 coding DNA: TGTGCCACCAGCAGAGACAGGACAGGCCCTTACGAGCAGTACTTC. Its protein is CATSRDRTGPYEQYF. This chain links TRBV15 with TRBJ2-7; 7 bases align to TRBD1. V shed 0 bases, J shed 4 bases, and the junction held 6 bases outside the gene matches. Germline CDR1 is LNHNV and CDR2 is YYDKDF (reference sequence). The CDR3 has 15 amino acids.

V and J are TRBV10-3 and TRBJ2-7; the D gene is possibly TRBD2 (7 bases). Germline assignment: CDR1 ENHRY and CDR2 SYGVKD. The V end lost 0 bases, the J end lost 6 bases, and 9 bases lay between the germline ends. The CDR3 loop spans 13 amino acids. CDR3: CAISESGGAEQYF. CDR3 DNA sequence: TGTGCCATCAGTGAGTCGGGGGGGGCCGAGCAGTACTTC.